This entry lists 18 T cell receptor beta chains sequenced from one sample in a study of blood T cell repertoires in COVID-19. Data came from immunoSEQ multiplex PCR; TCRdb stores just in-frame clones and leaves some out. Here the sample spans roughly 100,000 clones, approximately 86% being singletons. The sample was peripheral blood. The receptor set was obtained from a woman aged 70-85 years with acute or convalescent COVID-19.

The J gene is TRBJ2-1, the V gene TRBV6-1; possible D gene TRBD2, 6 bases. The CDR3 has 17 residues. V lost 2 bases to trimming and J lost 0 bases, with 14 bases between them. Germline V gene data show CDR1 as MNHNS and CDR2 as SASEGT. The CDR3 region is CASSESPAGGSYNEQFF. CDR3 in DNA: TGTGCCAGCAGTGAATCACCAGCGGGCGGCTCCTACAATGAGCAGTTCTTC.

V is TRBV2 and J is TRBJ2-7; D might be TRBD2 (6 bases). CDR3 size: 14 residues. The germline V gene encodes CDR1 SNHLY and CDR2 FYNNEI. V was clipped by 3 bases and J by 0 bases, with 9 bases between them. The CDR3 DNA is TGTGCCAGCAGTGATTTCGGGAGCTCCTACGAGCAGTACTTC. This translates into CASSDFGSSYEQYF.

J is TRBJ1-6 and V is TRBV5-1; D remains ambiguous. The germline V and J ends were trimmed by 3 bases and 10 bases, with 14 bases remaining between them. The germline CDR1 and CDR2 sequences are SGHRS and YFSETQ. There are 14 residues in the CDR3. The CDR3 DNA reads as TGCGCCAGCAGCTCCGGGGATCGAAGCTCACCCCTCCACTTT. As protein: CASSSGDRSSPLHF.

This clone occurred a few times. V usage is TRBV15 and J usage is TRBJ2-5, with 10 bases aligning to TRBD1. Germline V gene lookup returns CDR1 LNHNV and CDR2 YYDKDF (reference sequence). V dropped 8 bases and J dropped 5; count of bases not matched to a gene: 14. CDR3 length: 16 amino acids. The CDR3 nucleotides read TGTGCCACCTCCCCAAACCGACAGGGGGCAGGGGAGACCCAGTACTTC. Translation: CATSPNRQGAGETQYF.

This clone was detected only a few times. The chain links TRBV5-1 to TRBJ1-2; TRBD1 matches 8 bases. Germline CDR1 and CDR2: SGHRS and YFSETQ. This CDR3 comprises 15 residues. Losses at the gene ends were 0 bases for V and 5 bases for J; bases not matched to a gene: 6. CDR3 region: CASSLETGGWYGYTF. In DNA form, the CDR3 reads TGCGCCAGCAGCTTGGAAACAGGGGGATGGTATGGCTACACCTTC.

The chain uses TRBV11-2 and TRBJ1-6; no firm D call. The CDR3 consists of 15 residues. Germline assignment: CDR1 SGHAT and CDR2 FQNNGV. Trimming took 2 bases from V and 9 from J, leaving 14 bases between them. CDR3 coding DNA: TGTGCCAGCAGCTTAAGTCCGGGGAAAAGTTCACCCCTCCACTTT. Encoded protein: CASSLSPGKSSPLHF.

The chain links TRBV6-2 or TRBV6-3 to TRBJ1-5; a possible D gene is TRBD1 (6 bases). Germline V gives CDR1 MNHEY, CDR2 SVGEGT. This CDR3 comprises 13 residues. Trimming removed 7 bases at V and 6 bases at J, with 13 bases between. The CDR3 nucleotides read TGTGCCAGCAACCCACAGGGTTCTCAGCCCCAGCATTTT. Translated, it gives CASNPQGSQPQHF.

This chain joins TRBV5-6 and TRBJ2-3; no reliable D call. Germline V gene data show CDR1 as SGHDT and CDR2 as YYEEEE. This CDR3 has 15 amino acids. V gave up 0 bases and J gave up 0 bases, with 8 bases separating them. As DNA, the CDR3 is TGTGCCAGCAGCTTGGCCATTGGCAGCACAGATACGCAGTATTTT. Translating it yields CASSLAIGSTDTQYF.

The chain recombines TRBV5-1 with TRBJ2-3; 9 positions agree with TRBD2. CDR1 is SGHRS and CDR2 is YFSETQ in the germline V gene. V lost 4 bases to trimming and J lost 0 bases; unmatched junction nucleotides: 9. This CDR3 spans 17 amino acids. This chain's CDR3 is CASSPGTSFFSTDTQYF. Here the CDR3 DNA reads TGCGCCAGCAGCCCCGGGACTAGCTTCTTTAGCACAGATACGCAGTATTTT.

The CDR3 DNA reads as TGTGCCAGCAGCTTAGCGGGGCCTCGGGAGACCCAGTACTTC. Translation gives CASSLAGPRETQYF. The chain has TRBV5-4 and TRBJ2-5; 7 nucleotides line up with TRBD2. The CDR3 covers 14 residues. Germline CDR1 reads SGHNT; CDR2 reads YYREEE (reference sequence). V shed 2 bases and J 5 bases; nucleotides not matched to a gene: 6.

The J gene is TRBJ2-3, the V gene TRBV7-6; 11 bases are shared with TRBD2. V dropped 0 bases and J dropped 4; count of bases not matched to a gene: 6. Germline lookup yields CDR1 SGHVS and CDR2 FNYEAQ. The CDR3 consists of 17 residues. CDR3 nucleotide sequence: TGTGCCAGCAGCTTAGCGCCTAGCGGGGGGTTTTCAGATACGCAGTATTTT. This encodes CASSLAPSGGFSDTQYF.

This chain uses TRBV10-2 with TRBJ2-7; TRBD1 might be the D (6 bases). Germline-derived CDR1 and CDR2 are WSHSY and SAAADI. This CDR3 comprises 13 residues. Trimming left V 2 bases short and J 5 bases short, with 10 bases between. This chain's CDR3 is CASSETGFHEQYF. The CDR3 DNA reads TGCGCCAGCAGTGAGACAGGGTTTCACGAGCAGTACTTC.

V usage is TRBV6-2 or TRBV6-3 and J usage is TRBJ1-4; the D is unclear. CDR1 and CDR2 from the germline V gene are MNHEY and SVGEGT. Trimming took 5 bases from V and 8 from J, leaving 15 bases between them. CDR3 length: 14 residues. CDR3 DNA sequence: TGTGCCAGCAGTCTAAATTTCCAACGCGAAAAACTGTTTTTT. Encoded protein: CASSLNFQREKLFF.

The rearrangement joins TRBV10-2 to TRBJ1-2; 10 bases line up with TRBD1. Germline-derived CDR1 and CDR2 are WSHSY and SAAADI. The CDR3 loop spans 14 amino acids. The V segment lost 6 bases and the J segment 3 bases; nucleotides outside the gene matches: 4. CDR3 nucleotide sequence: TGCGCCAGCAGGATAGGGACAGGGGACTATGGCTACACCTTC. Amino acid sequence: CASRIGTGDYGYTF.

V usage is TRBV3-1 (or the pseudogene TRBV3-2) and J usage is TRBJ1-6; a weak D match, TRBD1 (6 bases). Germline V lookup: CDR1 LGHDT, CDR2 YNNKEL (reference sequence). The CDR3 consists of 15 residues. V was trimmed by 4 bases and J by 9 bases, leaving 16 bases between them. The CDR3 coding sequence is TGTGCCAGCAGCCTACGACAGGATTCGCTTTCACCCCTCCACTTT. It specifies CASSLRQDSLSPLHF.

V and J are TRBV13 and TRBJ2-7; TRBD1 is a possible D gene (5 bases). Deletions cut 2 bases from V and 7 bases from J, with 21 bases between. The CDR3 loop spans 16 amino acids. The germline CDR1 and CDR2 sequences are PRHDT and FYEKMQ (reference sequence). CDR3 sequence (DNA): TGTGCCAGCAGCTTACGACAGACCTTTAAAAAAAATGAGCAGTACTTC. Translating it yields CASSLRQTFKKNEQYF.

The V gene is TRBV5-1, the J gene TRBJ2-3, with D perhaps matching TRBD2 (5 bases). Between the trimmed V and J ends, which lost 4 bases and 2 bases, there was a span of 20 bases. The V gene's germline CDR1 is SGHRS and CDR2 YFSETQ. This CDR3 comprises 17 residues. This CDR3 is CASSKGVGETNTDTQYF. DNA of the CDR3: TGCGCCAGCAGCAAAGGCGTCGGGGAGACGAACACAGATACGCAGTATTTT.

The gene calls are TRBV5-1 and TRBJ2-1; a weak D match, TRBD2 (6 bases). The CDR3 length is 14 residues. V was trimmed by 4 bases and J by 9 bases, leaving 17 bases between them. The germline V gene has CDR1 SGHRS and CDR2 YFSETQ. The CDR3 reads CASSPVTGVGEQFF. CDR3 sequence (DNA): TGCGCCAGCAGCCCTGTGACGGGGGTCGGTGAGCAGTTCTTC.